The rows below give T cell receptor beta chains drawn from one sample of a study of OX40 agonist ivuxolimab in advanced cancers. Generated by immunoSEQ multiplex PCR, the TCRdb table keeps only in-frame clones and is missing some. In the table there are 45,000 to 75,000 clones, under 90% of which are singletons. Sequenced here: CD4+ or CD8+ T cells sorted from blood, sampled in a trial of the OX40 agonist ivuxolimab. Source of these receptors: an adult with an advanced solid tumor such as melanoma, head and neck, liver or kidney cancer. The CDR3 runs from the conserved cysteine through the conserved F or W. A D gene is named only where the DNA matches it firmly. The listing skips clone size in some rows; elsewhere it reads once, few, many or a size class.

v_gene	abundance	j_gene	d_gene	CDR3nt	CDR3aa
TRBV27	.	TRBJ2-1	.	TGTGCCAGCAGTCCAACTAGCCTAAAGACCTACAATGAGCAGTTCTTC	CASSPTSLKTYNEQFF
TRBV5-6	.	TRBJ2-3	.	TGTGCCAGCAGCCGAATAAACTCAGATACGCAGTATTTT	CASSRINSDTQYF
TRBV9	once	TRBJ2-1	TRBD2	TGTGCCAGCAGCGTTGCGCCGGGAGGGATCGACAATGAGCAGTTCTTC	CASSVAPGGIDNEQFF
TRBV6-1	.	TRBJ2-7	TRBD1	TGTGCCAGCAGCTGGGCACAGGGGTCCTACGAGCAGTACTTC	CASSWAQGSYEQYF
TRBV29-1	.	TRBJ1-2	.	TGCAGCGTTGTTGCAGTTAACTATGGCTACACCTTC	CSVVAVNYGYTF
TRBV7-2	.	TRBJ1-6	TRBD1	TGTGCCAGCAGCTCCGGGACAGAGGTATCACCCCTCCACTTT	CASSSGTEVSPLHF
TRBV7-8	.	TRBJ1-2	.	TGTGCCAGCAGCTTAGGCAGAGCTAACTATGGCTACACCTTC	CASSLGRANYGYTF
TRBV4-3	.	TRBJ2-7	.	TGCGCCAGCAGCCTGGAAGTACGGTACGAGCAGTACTTC	CASSLEVRYEQYF
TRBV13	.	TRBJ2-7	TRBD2	TGTGCCAGCAGCTTAACCAGCGGGAGGGCCGAGCAGTACTTC	CASSLTSGRAEQYF
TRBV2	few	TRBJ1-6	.	TGTGCCAGCAGTGTTGTGGACAATTCACCCCTCCACTTT	CASSVVDNSPLHF
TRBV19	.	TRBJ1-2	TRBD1	TGTGCCAGTAGTATAGCTCGGGCAGGGGGCGACTATGGCTACACCTTC	CASSIARAGGDYGYTF
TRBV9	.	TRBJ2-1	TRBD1	TGTGCCAGCGGGGGACAGGGCTCCTACAATGAGCAGTTCTTC	CASGGQGSYNEQFF
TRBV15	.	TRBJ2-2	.	TGTGCCACCAGCAGAGAAGTGGACACCGGGGAGCTGTTTTTT	CATSREVDTGELFF
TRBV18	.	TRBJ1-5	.	TGTGCCAGCTCACCACAAGCGTTAAATCAGCCCCAGCATTTT	CASSPQALNQPQHF
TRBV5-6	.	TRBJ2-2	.	TGTGCCAGCAGCGCCCTGGGGGGGGCCTACACCGGGGAGCTGTTTTTT	CASSALGGAYTGELFF
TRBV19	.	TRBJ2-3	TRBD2	TGTGCCAGTAGTTGGGGCGGGAGGGTCGATACGCAGTATTTT	CASSWGGRVDTQYF
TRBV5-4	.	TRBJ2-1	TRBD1	TGTGCCAGCAGCAACTTTCTTGGGACAGACTACAATGAGCAGTTCTTC	CASSNFLGTDYNEQFF
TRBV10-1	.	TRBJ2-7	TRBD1	TGCGCCAGCAGAGCTTACCGGGACAGCTACGAGCAGTACTTC	CASRAYRDSYEQYF
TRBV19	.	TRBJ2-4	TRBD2	TGTGCCAGTAGTCCTTCAATGACTAGCGGGAGGACCAAAAACATTCAGTACTTC	CASSPSMTSGRTKNIQYF
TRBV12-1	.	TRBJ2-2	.	TGTGCCAGCAGCTTTGGTGTGGGGGGGACCGGGGAGCTGTTTTTT	CASSFGVGGTGELFF
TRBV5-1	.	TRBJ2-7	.	TGCGCCAGCAGCTTGGAACGTCTCACTTCCTACGAGCAGTACTTC	CASSLERLTSYEQYF
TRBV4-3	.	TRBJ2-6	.	TGCGCCAGCAGCCAAGATCTGTTCGCCGGGGCCAACGTCCTGACTTTC	CASSQDLFAGANVLTF
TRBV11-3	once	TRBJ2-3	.	TGTGCCAGCAGCTTGCAGTATACGCAGTATTTT	CASSLQYTQYF
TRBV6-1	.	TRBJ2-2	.	TGTGCCAGCAGCTCCCCGAACACCGGGGAGCTGTTTTTT	CASSSPNTGELFF
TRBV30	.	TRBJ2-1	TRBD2	TGTGCCTGGAATAGCGGGAGGGCCAGCTCCTACAATGAGCAGTTCTTC	CAWNSGRASSYNEQFF
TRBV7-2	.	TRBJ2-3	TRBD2	TGTGCCAGCAGCTCCCGCGGGGGGGCAGGTGATACGCAGTATTTT	CASSSRGGAGDTQYF
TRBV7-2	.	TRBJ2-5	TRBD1	TGTGCCAGCAGCCCCGGACAGGGGGCTATAGAGACCCAGTACTTC	CASSPGQGAIETQYF
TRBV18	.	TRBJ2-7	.	TGTGCCAGCTCACCCGGCTCAGGATCTGCCGGAGAGCAGTACTTC	CASSPGSGSAGEQYF
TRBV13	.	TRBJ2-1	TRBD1	TGTGCCAGCAGCTTAGAACGAGGGGGCAGTGGCAATGAGCAGTTCTTC	CASSLERGGSGNEQFF
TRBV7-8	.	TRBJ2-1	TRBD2	TGTGCCAGCAGCCCCCTAGGGGGAGCGGGAGGATTCAGTGAGCAGTTCTTC	CASSPLGGAGGFSEQFF
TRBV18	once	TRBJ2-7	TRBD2	TGTGCCAGCTCACCACCAAGCGGGAGCTCCTACGAGCAGTACTTC	CASSPPSGSSYEQYF
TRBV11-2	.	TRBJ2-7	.	TGTGCCAGCAGCCCCCGGGGTAGCGGCCCTAGCTCCTACGAGCAGTACTTC	CASSPRGSGPSSYEQYF
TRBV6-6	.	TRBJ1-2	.	TGTGCCAGCAGCAGTAATCGGCAGGTCTATGGCTACACCTTC	CASSSNRQVYGYTF
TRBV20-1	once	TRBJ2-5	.	TGCAGTGCTAGTGGCGCCGAGACCCAGTACTTC	CSASGAETQYF
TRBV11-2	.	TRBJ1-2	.	TGTGCCAGCAGCTTGGACGGGAATTTGTATGGCTACACCTTC	CASSLDGNLYGYTF
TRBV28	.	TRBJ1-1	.	TGTGCCAGCAGACAGTACACCCCTCTGAACACTGAAGCTTTCTTT	CASRQYTPLNTEAFF
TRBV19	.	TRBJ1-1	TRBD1	TGTGCCAGTAGTAGGGGACAGCTTAACACTGAAGCTTTCTTT	CASSRGQLNTEAFF
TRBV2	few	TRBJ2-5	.	TGTGCCAGCAGTGCCCGGGGTCGGAGTCAAGAGACCCAGTACTTC	CASSARGRSQETQYF
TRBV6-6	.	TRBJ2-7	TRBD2	TGTGCCACCCCGAGGGAGGGCTACGAGCAGTACTTC	CATPREGYEQYF
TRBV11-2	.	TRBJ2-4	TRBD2	TGTGCCAGCAGCCCGGCCTTCCGGACAACCGGGGGGGCCAAAAACATTCAGTACTTC	CASSPAFRTTGGAKNIQYF
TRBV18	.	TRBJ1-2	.	TGTGCCAGCTCATTGGACAGCTATGGCTACACCTTC	CASSLDSYGYTF
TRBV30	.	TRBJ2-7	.	TGTGCCGGGAGACAGAGCTCCTACGAGCAGTACTTC	CAGRQSSYEQYF
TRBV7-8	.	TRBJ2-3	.	TGTGCCAGCAGCTTAAGCGTCTCTAGCACAGATACGCAGTATTTT	CASSLSVSSTDTQYF
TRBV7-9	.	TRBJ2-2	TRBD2	TGTGCCAGCAGCTCCCCGACTAGCGGGGGGACGTACACCGGGGAGCTGTTTTTT	CASSSPTSGGTYTGELFF
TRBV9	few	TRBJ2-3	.	TGTGCCAGCTCCAAGAGGGGGGGAACCTCAGATACGCAGTATTTT	CASSKRGGTSDTQYF
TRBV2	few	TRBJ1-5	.	TGTGCCAGCAGGGCCCGGACAGTTTTTAGCAATCAGCCCCAGCATTTT	CASRARTVFSNQPQHF
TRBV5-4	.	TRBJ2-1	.	TGTGCCAGCAGCTTTAGTCAGGGGTACAATGAGCAGTTCTTC	CASSFSQGYNEQFF
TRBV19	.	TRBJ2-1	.	TGTGCCAGTAGTAACCGGGACCTCCGGCAGTTCTTC	CASSNRDLRQFF
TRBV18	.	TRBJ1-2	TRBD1	TGTGCCAGCTCACCCGATCGGCAGGGGGATGGCTACACCTTC	CASSPDRQGDGYTF
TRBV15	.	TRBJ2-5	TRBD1	TGTGCCACCAGCAGGACGGACAGGGGAAGAGGGGAGACCCAGTACTTC	CATSRTDRGRGETQYF
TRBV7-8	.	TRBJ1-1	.	TGTGCCAGCAGCTTAGCGCGGGGACACTTGACTGAAGCTTTCTTT	CASSLARGHLTEAFF
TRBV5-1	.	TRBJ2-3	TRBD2	TGCGCCAGCAGCGACGACCGGACTAGCGGGAGTAATACGCAGTATTTT	CASSDDRTSGSNTQYF
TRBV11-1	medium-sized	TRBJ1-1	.	TGTGCCAGCAGCCAATATAACACTGAAGCTTTCTTT	CASSQYNTEAFF
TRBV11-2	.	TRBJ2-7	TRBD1	TGTGCCAGCAGCTTGAGGACAGGAGAGACCTACGAGCAGTACTTC	CASSLRTGETYEQYF
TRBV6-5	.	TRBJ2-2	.	TGTGCCAGCAAAGAAGACGGGACCAACACCGGGGAGCTGTTTTTT	CASKEDGTNTGELFF
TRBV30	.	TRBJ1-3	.	TGTGCCTGGAGTACAGAGGACAGTTTCTCTGGAAACACCATATATTTT	CAWSTEDSFSGNTIYF
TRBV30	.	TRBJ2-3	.	TGTGCCTATACAGGGTCTACAAGCACAGATACGCAGTATTTT	CAYTGSTSTDTQYF
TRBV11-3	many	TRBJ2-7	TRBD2	TGTGCCAGCCACCGACGGGGGGGGTCCTACGAGCAGTACTTC	CASHRRGGSYEQYF
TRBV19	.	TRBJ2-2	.	TGTGCCAGTAGTATAGATCCCAGGGGCAGGAGGACCGGGGAGCTGTTTTTT	CASSIDPRGRRTGELFF
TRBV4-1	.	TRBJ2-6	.	TGCGCCAGCAGCCTCGGCCTTCTGGGGGCAGGGGGGGCCAACGTCCTGACTTTC	CASSLGLLGAGGANVLTF